The rows below give T cell receptor beta chains drawn from one sample of a study of vaccination and CD4 T cells after COVID-19. Their recognized antigens are unknown. Each CDR3 protein is one row after TCRdb ran MiXCR on the PCR reads. Of about 15,000 distinct CDR3 sequences in the sample, 40% to 65% are singletons; the top ten hold around 4%. The sample here was CD4+ T cells from blood, cultured in vitro, taken before SARS-CoV-2 vaccination. These TCRs come from a human donor who had recovered from COVID-19. CDR3s include the opening cysteine and the closing phenylalanine or tryptophan. A D gene is named only where the DNA matches it firmly. Clone size is given for some rows only: seen once, a few or many times, or a class if the clone is expanded.

CDR3 protein: CASSLSTSGVTDTQYF
CDR3 DNA: TGTGCCAGCAGCTTATCTACTAGCGGGGTAACAGATACGCAGTATTTT
J gene: TRBJ2-3
D gene: TRBD2
V gene: TRBV7-3
clone size: .

CDR3 protein: CASSPVQGYGYTF
CDR3 DNA: TGTGCCAGCAGTCCGGTCCAGGGTTATGGCTACACCTTC
J gene: TRBJ1-2
D gene: .
V gene: TRBV6-4
clone size: .

CDR3 protein: CASKNVGLNNSPLHF
CDR3 DNA: TGTGCCAGCAAGAACGTGGGACTGAATAATTCACCCCTCCACTTT
J gene: TRBJ1-6
D gene: .
V gene: TRBV6-1
clone size: once

CDR3 protein: CASSGGQGNQPQHF
CDR3 DNA: TGTGCCAGCAGCGGTGGACAGGGGAATCAGCCCCAGCATTTT
J gene: TRBJ1-5
D gene: TRBD1
V gene: TRBV5-5
clone size: few

CDR3 protein: CASTDRGLADTQYF
CDR3 DNA: TGTGCCAGTACCGATCGGGGGCTGGCAGATACGCAGTATTTT
J gene: TRBJ2-3
D gene: .
V gene: TRBV6-1
clone size: few

CDR3 protein: CASSLKGQGGYEQYF
CDR3 DNA: TGTGCCAGCAGTTTAAAGGGACAGGGCGGCTACGAGCAGTACTTC
J gene: TRBJ2-7
D gene: TRBD1
V gene: TRBV28
clone size: once

CDR3 protein: CASSALIRAGGYTF
CDR3 DNA: TGTGCCAGTAGTGCCTTAATTCGGGCAGGTGGCTACACCTTC
J gene: TRBJ1-2
D gene: .
V gene: TRBV19
clone size: .

CDR3 protein: CASSPSTGGETEAFF
CDR3 DNA: TGTGCCAGCAGCCCGAGCACAGGGGGCGAAACTGAAGCTTTCTTT
J gene: TRBJ1-1
D gene: TRBD1
V gene: TRBV4-2
clone size: .

CDR3 protein: CASSIPGTGHGYTF
CDR3 DNA: TGTGCCAGTAGTATACCTGGGACAGGGCATGGCTACACCTTC
J gene: TRBJ1-2
D gene: TRBD1
V gene: TRBV19
clone size: few

CDR3 protein: CASSYQGSDTQYF
CDR3 DNA: TGTGCCAGCAGTTATCAGGGGTCAGATACGCAGTATTTT
J gene: TRBJ2-3
D gene: .
V gene: TRBV6-5
clone size: .

CDR3 protein: CASSLKGQDPSSPLHF
CDR3 DNA: TGTGCCAGCAGTCTCAAAGGACAGGACCCTAGTTCACCCCTCCACTTT
J gene: TRBJ1-6
D gene: TRBD1
V gene: TRBV6-1
clone size: few

CDR3 protein: CSALTSGTGGELFF
CDR3 DNA: TGCAGTGCCTTGACTAGCGGAACTGGCGGGGAGCTGTTTTTT
J gene: TRBJ2-2
D gene: TRBD2
V gene: TRBV20-1
clone size: few

CDR3 protein: CASSLVSQGARNEQYF
CDR3 DNA: TGTGCCAGCAGCTTAGTCTCTCAGGGGGCTAGGAACGAGCAGTACTTC
J gene: TRBJ2-7
D gene: TRBD1
V gene: TRBV7-2
clone size: .

CDR3 protein: CASSYRGYPVLETQYF
CDR3 DNA: TGTGCCAGCAGTTACCGCGGCTATCCTGTATTGGAGACCCAGTACTTC
J gene: TRBJ2-5
D gene: .
V gene: TRBV6-5
clone size: .

CDR3 protein: CASSAIEDRNTEAFF
CDR3 DNA: TGTGCCAGCTCAGCCATCGAGGACAGGAACACTGAAGCTTTCTTT
J gene: TRBJ1-1
D gene: .
V gene: TRBV18
clone size: .

CDR3 protein: CASSSGRSYGYTF
CDR3 DNA: TGTGCCAGCAGTTCAGGCAGATCCTATGGCTACACCTTC
J gene: TRBJ1-2
D gene: .
V gene: TRBV6-5
clone size: few

CDR3 protein: CSSGRALGQFF
CDR3 DNA: TGCAGTAGCGGGAGGGCCCTCGGGCAGTTCTTC
J gene: TRBJ2-1
D gene: TRBD2
V gene: TRBV20-1
clone size: .

CDR3 protein: CASSLEPSYGYTF
CDR3 DNA: TGTGCCAGCAGTTTAGAACCCTCATATGGCTACACCTTC
J gene: TRBJ1-2
D gene: .
V gene: TRBV27
clone size: .

CDR3 protein: CASSVGGGGYGYTF
CDR3 DNA: TGTGCCAGCAGTGTTGGGGGCGGCGGCTATGGCTACACCTTC
J gene: TRBJ1-2
D gene: .
V gene: TRBV6-1
clone size: .

CDR3 protein: CASRPGGFTGTGKYEQYF
CDR3 DNA: TGTGCCAGCAGACCCGGGGGTTTCACCGGGACAGGGAAATACGAGCAGTACTTC
J gene: TRBJ2-7
D gene: TRBD1
V gene: TRBV28
clone size: .

CDR3 protein: CSATTGRAEAFF
CDR3 DNA: TGCAGTGCCACGACAGGGCGGGCTGAAGCTTTCTTT
J gene: TRBJ1-1
D gene: TRBD1
V gene: TRBV20-1
clone size: .

CDR3 protein: CSASLLLRSSYEQYF
CDR3 DNA: TGCAGTGCTAGCCTTCTACTCAGGAGCTCCTACGAGCAGTACTTC
J gene: TRBJ2-7
D gene: .
V gene: TRBV20-1
clone size: few

CDR3 protein: CASSQDSGLAINEQFF
CDR3 DNA: TGCGCCAGCAGCCAGGATTCGGGACTAGCGATAAATGAGCAGTTCTTC
J gene: TRBJ2-1
D gene: TRBD2
V gene: TRBV4-1
clone size: .

CDR3 protein: CSARDLARTDTQYF
CDR3 DNA: TGCAGTGCTAGAGATCTGGCACGCACAGATACGCAGTATTTT
J gene: TRBJ2-3
D gene: .
V gene: TRBV20-1
clone size: .

CDR3 protein: CASSLGTGNTIYF
CDR3 DNA: TGTGCCAGCAGCTTAGGGACCGGAAACACCATATATTTT
J gene: TRBJ1-3
D gene: .
V gene: TRBV7-9
clone size: .

CDR3 protein: CASSLGTGEGRAKNIQYF
CDR3 DNA: TGTGCCAGCAGTTTAGGGACAGGGGAAGGGCGAGCCAAAAACATTCAGTACTTC
J gene: TRBJ2-4
D gene: TRBD1
V gene: TRBV28
clone size: .

CDR3 protein: CASSHRVAGSNYGYTF
CDR3 DNA: TGTGCCAGCAGCCACAGAGTCGCAGGATCAAACTATGGCTACACCTTC
J gene: TRBJ1-2
D gene: .
V gene: TRBV4-2
clone size: .

CDR3 protein: CASSLSQGDGYTF
CDR3 DNA: TGTGCCAGCAGCTTAAGCCAGGGCGATGGCTACACCTTC
J gene: TRBJ1-2
D gene: .
V gene: TRBV7-9
clone size: .

CDR3 protein: CASSRWVAGELTGELFF
CDR3 DNA: TGTGCCAGCAGCAGATGGGTAGCGGGGGAACTCACCGGGGAGCTGTTTTTT
J gene: TRBJ2-2
D gene: TRBD2
V gene: TRBV6-1
clone size: few

CDR3 protein: CASSQDNRGSPWAEAFF
CDR3 DNA: TGCGCCAGCAGCCAAGATAATCGGGGATCCCCCTGGGCCGAAGCTTTCTTT
J gene: TRBJ1-1
D gene: .
V gene: TRBV4-3
clone size: .

CDR3 protein: CSARRLAGGNEQFF
CDR3 DNA: TGCAGTGCTAGACGGCTAGCGGGAGGGAATGAGCAGTTCTTC
J gene: TRBJ2-1
D gene: TRBD2
V gene: TRBV20-1
clone size: few

CDR3 protein: CASSQVLRIYGYTF
CDR3 DNA: TGCGCCAGCAGCCAAGTTTTGAGAATCTATGGCTACACCTTC
J gene: TRBJ1-2
D gene: .
V gene: TRBV4-3
clone size: .

CDR3 protein: CASSSNSRRYEQYF
CDR3 DNA: TGTGCCAGCAGCTCCAATAGCAGGAGGTACGAGCAGTACTTC
J gene: TRBJ2-7
D gene: .
V gene: TRBV7-2
clone size: few

CDR3 protein: CASSSGAGQETQYF
CDR3 DNA: TGTGCCAGCAGTTCAGGAGCGGGCCAAGAGACCCAGTACTTC
J gene: TRBJ2-5
D gene: .
V gene: TRBV6-5
clone size: .

CDR3 protein: CASSATGTGQKAEAFF
CDR3 DNA: TGTGCCAGTAGTGCCACCGGGACAGGGCAAAAAGCTGAAGCTTTCTTT
J gene: TRBJ1-1
D gene: TRBD1
V gene: TRBV19
clone size: few

CDR3 protein: CATGQQETQYF
CDR3 DNA: TGTGCCACAGGTCAGCAAGAGACCCAGTACTTC
J gene: TRBJ2-5
D gene: .
V gene: TRBV10-3
clone size: .

CDR3 protein: CSARGLYEQYF
CDR3 DNA: TGCAGTGCTAGGGGCCTCTACGAGCAGTACTTC
J gene: TRBJ2-7
D gene: .
V gene: TRBV20-1
clone size: .

CDR3 protein: CASSEESWGFGNTIYF
CDR3 DNA: TGTGCCAGCAGTGAAGAGTCGTGGGGATTTGGAAACACCATATATTTT
J gene: TRBJ1-3
D gene: .
V gene: TRBV6-1
clone size: .

CDR3 protein: CASSFLTGGLYNEQFF
CDR3 DNA: TGTGCCAGCAGTTTCTTGACGGGAGGCCTCTACAATGAGCAGTTCTTC
J gene: TRBJ2-1
D gene: TRBD2
V gene: TRBV27
clone size: .

CDR3 protein: CASSFGTGGVETQYF
CDR3 DNA: TGTGCCAGCAGTTTCGGGACAGGGGGCGTGGAGACCCAGTACTTC
J gene: TRBJ2-5
D gene: TRBD1
V gene: TRBV12-3/TRBV12-4
clone size: .

CDR3 protein: CASSLESSYNEQFF
CDR3 DNA: TGTGCCAGCAGCTTAGAGAGTAGCTACAATGAGCAGTTCTTC
J gene: TRBJ2-1
D gene: .
V gene: TRBV7-2
clone size: few

CDR3 protein: CASSLEAGPDSPLHF
CDR3 DNA: TGTGCCAGCAGCTTAGAAGCAGGGCCTGATTCACCCCTCCACTTT
J gene: TRBJ1-6
D gene: .
V gene: TRBV11-2
clone size: few

CDR3 protein: CATSVGYEQYF
CDR3 DNA: TGTGCCACCAGTGTCGGATACGAGCAGTACTTC
J gene: TRBJ2-7
D gene: .
V gene: TRBV24-1
clone size: few

CDR3 protein: CASTPSSTGGPDTQYF
CDR3 DNA: TGTGCCAGTACTCCATCCTCGACGGGGGGGCCAGATACGCAGTATTTT
J gene: TRBJ2-3
D gene: TRBD2
V gene: TRBV19
clone size: .

CDR3 protein: CASRKTQYF
CDR3 DNA: TGTGCCAGCAGAAAGACCCAGTACTTC
J gene: TRBJ2-5
D gene: .
V gene: TRBV6-2/TRBV6-3
clone size: .

CDR3 protein: CASSWRGTSGRGDTQYF
CDR3 DNA: TGTGCCAGCAGCTGGAGAGGGACTAGCGGGAGAGGTGATACGCAGTATTTT
J gene: TRBJ2-3
D gene: TRBD2
V gene: TRBV11-2
clone size: once

CDR3 protein: CASSPSLAKNIQYF
CDR3 DNA: TGTGCCAGCAGCCCCAGCTTAGCCAAAAACATTCAGTACTTC
J gene: TRBJ2-4
D gene: .
V gene: TRBV6-1
clone size: .

CDR3 protein: CASSIDGQGAAGYTF
CDR3 DNA: TGTGCCAGTAGTATAGATGGGCAGGGGGCGGCCGGCTACACCTTC
J gene: TRBJ1-2
D gene: TRBD1
V gene: TRBV19
clone size: .

CDR3 protein: CASTPGLGVVHEQYF
CDR3 DNA: TGTGCCAGCACCCCTGGTCTGGGTGTGGTCCACGAGCAGTACTTC
J gene: TRBJ2-7
D gene: .
V gene: TRBV6-1
clone size: .

CDR3 protein: CISVSEASPQAQGELGYTF
CDR3 DNA: .
J gene: TRBJ1-2
D gene: .
V gene: TRBV7-5
clone size: .

CDR3 protein: CASSTGTAPGTQYF
CDR3 DNA: TGTGCCAGCAGTACAGGGACAGCCCCTGGTACGCAGTATTTT
J gene: TRBJ2-3
D gene: TRBD1
V gene: TRBV28
clone size: .

CDR3 protein: CASSPRPPTSGGSEQFF
CDR3 DNA: TGTGCCAGCAGCCCTCGACCGCCCACTAGCGGGGGGTCTGAGCAGTTCTTC
J gene: TRBJ2-1
D gene: TRBD2
V gene: TRBV7-2
clone size: .

CDR3 protein: CASSPIGWHANEQFF
CDR3 DNA: TGCGCCAGCAGCCCGATTGGTTGGCACGCCAATGAGCAGTTCTTC
J gene: TRBJ2-1
D gene: .
V gene: TRBV5-1
clone size: .

CDR3 protein: CASTNTLTLSNQPQHF
CDR3 DNA: TGTGCCAGTACCAATACTTTGACACTTAGCAATCAGCCCCAGCATTTT
J gene: TRBJ1-5
D gene: .
V gene: TRBV19
clone size: .

CDR3 protein: CSAVGLRTYEQYF
CDR3 DNA: TGCAGTGCCGTAGGCCTCCGTACCTACGAGCAGTACTTC
J gene: TRBJ2-7
D gene: .
V gene: TRBV20-1
clone size: .